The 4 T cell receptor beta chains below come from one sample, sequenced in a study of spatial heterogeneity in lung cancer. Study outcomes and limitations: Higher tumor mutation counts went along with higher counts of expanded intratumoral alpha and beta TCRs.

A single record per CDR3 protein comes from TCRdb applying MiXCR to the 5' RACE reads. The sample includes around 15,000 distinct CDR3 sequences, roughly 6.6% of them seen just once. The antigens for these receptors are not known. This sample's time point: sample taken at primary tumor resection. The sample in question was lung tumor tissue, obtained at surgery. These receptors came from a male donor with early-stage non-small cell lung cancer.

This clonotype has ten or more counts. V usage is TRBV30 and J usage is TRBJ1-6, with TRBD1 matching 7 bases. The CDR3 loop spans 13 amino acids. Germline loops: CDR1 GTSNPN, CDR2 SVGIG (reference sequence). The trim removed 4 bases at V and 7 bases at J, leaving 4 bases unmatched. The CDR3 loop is CAWTAGGNSPLHF. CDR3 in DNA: TGTGCCTGGACGGCAGGGGGGAATTCACCCCTCCACTTT.

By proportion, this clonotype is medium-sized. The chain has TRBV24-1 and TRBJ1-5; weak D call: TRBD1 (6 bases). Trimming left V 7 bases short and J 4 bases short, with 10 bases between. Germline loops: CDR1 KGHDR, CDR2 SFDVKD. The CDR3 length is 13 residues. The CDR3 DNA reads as TGTGCCACCAGAGGGGGTCCGAATCAGCCCCAGCATTTT. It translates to CATRGGPNQPQHF.

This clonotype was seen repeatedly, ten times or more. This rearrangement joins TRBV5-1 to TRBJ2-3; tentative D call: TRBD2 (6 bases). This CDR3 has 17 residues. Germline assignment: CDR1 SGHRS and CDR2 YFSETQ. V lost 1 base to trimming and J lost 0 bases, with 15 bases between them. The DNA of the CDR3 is TGCGCCAGCAGCTTGATGGGTCCGGGGACTAGCACAGATACGCAGTATTTT. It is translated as CASSLMGPGTSTDTQYF.

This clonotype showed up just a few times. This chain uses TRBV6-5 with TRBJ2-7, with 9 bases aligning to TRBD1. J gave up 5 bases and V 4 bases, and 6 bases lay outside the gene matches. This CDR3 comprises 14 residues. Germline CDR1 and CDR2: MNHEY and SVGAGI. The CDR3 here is CASSSPGQGNEQYV. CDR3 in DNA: TGTGCCAGCAGTTCCCCGGGACAGGGAAACGAGCAGTACGTC.